This T cell receptor beta chain was profiled in a study of shared clonotypes between healthy human individuals. The CDR3 is made up of 12 amino acids. Germline V gene data show CDR1 as SQVTM and CDR2 as ANQGSEA. The CD4+ fraction was divided into a CD45RA+ naive subset and a CD45RA-negative memory subset. Remarks on this clone: Its specificity is unknown. A far more abundant clone sits one base away, making this likely a read error.

General study results and limits: The diversity represented, both genetic and in exposure history, was limited by few donors. In general, naive subsets displayed greater estimated richness than memory subsets did. Investigators collected only blood, and repertoires in tissues likely differ.

Some clones are missing from TCRdb's copy, which holds only in-frame ones; the method was immunoSEQ multiplex PCR. The table has over a million clones, more than 75% seen once. This clonotype originated in a man younger than 35 in good health. Some clones in this sample may be carry-over from other donors' samples. Input material: memory CD4+ T cells from PBMCs. Subset denoted: CD45RA-negative fraction. V is TRBV29-1 and J is TRBJ1-3; D might be TRBD1 (6 bases). Here the CDR3 reads CSAGARGSTIYF. The CDR3 coding sequence is TGCAGCGCGGGGGCGCGTGGAAGCACCATATATTTT.